Detailed here is one TCR beta chain. Its antigen remains unidentified. A read error may account for a junction end that differs from germline. Germline-derived CDR1 and CDR2 are SGHAT and FQNNGV. CDR3 length: 15 amino acids. The sample comes from a study of tumor and adjacent non-tumor tissue in lung cancer. Looking at the study overall: Histology: 12 adenocarcinoma, a couple of squamous cell carcinoma, 1 small cell lung cancer. Study-wide points: Compared with tumor, normal lung showed significantly lower TCR diversity. Higher tumor TCR diversity was associated with shorter survival. Tumor repertoires had a smaller top 100 clone share than normal lung.

No cell sorting was done before RNA was extracted from the tissue. A modified ARM-PCR protocol with three rounds of nested PCR amplified TCRbeta. TCRdb processed the multiplex PCR reads anew with MiXCR; each CDR3 protein has one entry. This sample has tens of thousands of distinct CDR3 sequences, with around four fifths found just once. V is TRBV11-2 and J is TRBJ2-1, with 8 positions matching TRBD2. The sequencing sample was made of lung tumor tissue. The clonotype originates from a woman aged 50 to 60 with non-small cell lung cancer. For the CDR3, the DNA is TGTGCCAGCAGCCTCAGAGCGGGAGAACAGGTTGAGCAGATGTTC. It specifies CASSLRAGEQVEQMF.